The 32 T cell receptor beta chains listed next were all sequenced from one sample in a study of shared clonotypes between healthy human individuals. Measured with immunoSEQ multiplex PCR; TCRdb has only the in-frame clones, and not every one. The sample includes 2 million to 2.5 million clones, about nine tenths of them seen just once. The sample was naive CD4+ T cells from PBMCs. Subset given: CD45RA+ positively selected. The receptors come from a man in his late teens or twenties in good health. Some clones in this sample may be carry-over from other donors' samples.

The J gene is TRBJ2-7, the V gene TRBV9, with 8 bases that match TRBD2. The germline V gene has CDR1 SGDLS and CDR2 YYNGEE. Unmatched junction bases numbered 5, after V lost 0 bases and J lost 3 bases. The CDR3 runs to 15 residues. CDR3 sequence: CASSVEPAGVYEQYF. In DNA, the CDR3 is TGTGCCAGCAGCGTAGAGCCAGCGGGAGTCTACGAGCAGTACTTC.

The rearrangement links TRBV5-1 to TRBJ2-7; no firm D call. This CDR3 is built from 13 residues. Per the germline V gene, CDR1 is SGHRS and CDR2 is YFSETQ. The V end lost 4 bases, the J end lost 2 bases, and 10 bases lay between the germline ends. The CDR3 nucleotides are TGCGCCAGCAGCCGGACCGATACCTACGAGCAGTACTTC. It yields the protein CASSRTDTYEQYF.

The chain uses TRBV7-6 and TRBJ2-7; 14 bases align to TRBD2. The CDR3 totals 16 residues. Per the germline V gene, CDR1 is SGHVS and CDR2 is FNYEAQ. Losses at the gene ends were 3 bases for V and 0 bases for J; bases not matched to a gene: 1. The CDR3 spells CASSLGTSGSSYEQYF. CDR3 coding DNA: TGTGCCAGCAGCTTGGGGACTAGCGGGAGCTCCTACGAGCAGTACTTC.

The chain is built from TRBV4-3 and TRBJ2-7, with 12 bases fitting TRBD2. The CDR3 spans 16 residues. Germline assignment: CDR1 LGHNA and CDR2 YSLEER. V lost 0 bases and J lost 4; bases outside the gene matches: 4. CDR3 nucleotides: TGCGCCAGCAGCCAAGACTGGCTAGCGGGAGGGTACGAGCAGTACTTC. Translation gives CASSQDWLAGGYEQYF.

In this sample, this clone turned up once. The chain uses TRBV7-3 and TRBJ2-1; 7 positions agree with TRBD1. The CDR3 runs to 15 residues. J was trimmed by 6 bases and V by 6 bases; bases with no gene match: 11. CDR1 and CDR2 (germline): SGHTA, FQGTGA. CDR3 sequence (DNA): TGTGCCAGCAGTTCCTACAGGGGTGCGGGCAATGAGCAGTTCTTC. As protein: CASSSYRGAGNEQFF.

The chain carries TRBV5-4 and TRBJ1-2; D ambiguous. Trimming took off 3 bases at V and 10 bases at J, with 16 bases between the two ends. This CDR3 has 13 residues. From germline, CDR1 is SGHNT and CDR2 YYREEE (reference sequence). The DNA of the CDR3 is TGTGCCAGCAGCTCCGGGCTCACCCCACTCTACACCTTC. Translating gives CASSSGLTPLYTF.

The V call is TRBV6-1, the J call TRBJ1-1; maybe TRBD1 (5 bases). The CDR3 is 14 amino acids. Germline V gene data show CDR1 as MNHNS and CDR2 as SASEGT. The V gene lost 7 bases and the J gene lost 5 bases, with 17 bases spanning the gap. This chain's CDR3 is CASTLWGLRTEAFF. CDR3 coding DNA: TGTGCCAGCACTCTCTGGGGCTTGCGAACTGAAGCTTTCTTT.

V is TRBV18 and J is TRBJ2-2; TRBD1 matches at 11 bases. The germline gives CDR1 KGHSH, CDR2 LQKENI. The CDR3 has 16 amino acids. With V trimmed by 4 bases and J by 5 bases, 6 bases remained unmatched. CDR3 residues: CASSQGTGGRTGELFF. The CDR3 region has the DNA TGTGCCAGCTCACAAGGGACAGGGGGACGGACCGGGGAGCTGTTTTTT.

The genes are TRBV6-1 and TRBJ2-5; D is ambiguous. The V end lost 8 bases, the J end lost 1 base, and 17 bases lay between the germline ends. Germline CDR1 reads MNHNS; CDR2 reads SASEGT. The CDR3 has 15 residues. CDR3 nucleotides: TGTGCCAGCCGCGATGGCACTACCCTCCAAGAGACCCAGTACTTC. It codes for CASRDGTTLQETQYF.

The chain uses TRBV18 and TRBJ2-3, with unresolved D. Germline CDR1 KGHSH, CDR2 LQKENI. Trimming removed 2 bases from V and 5 bases from J, with 11 bases in between. The CDR3 is made up of 14 amino acids. The CDR3 spells CASSPYNRRDTQYF. The CDR3 bases are TGTGCCAGCTCACCATATAACCGCCGAGATACGCAGTATTTT.

The chain recombines TRBV7-2 with TRBJ2-5; perhaps TRBD2 as D (7 bases). Germline CDR1 is SGHTA and CDR2 is FQGNSA. This CDR3 has 15 amino acids. With 4 bases removed from V and 6 bases from J, the gap between germline ends came to 18 bases. CDR3: CASSSGAFGGQTQYF. CDR3 bases: TGTGCCAGCAGCTCCGGAGCGTTCGGGGGGCAGACCCAGTACTTC.

The chain is built from TRBV19 and TRBJ1-3; perhaps TRBD1 as D (5 bases). The CDR3 is 17 residues long. Germline V CDR1 and CDR2: LNHDA, SQIVND (reference sequence). The V gene lost 3 bases and the J gene lost 0 bases, with 15 bases spanning the gap. CDR3 residues: CASSIWDWAVSGNTIYF. CDR3 coding DNA: TGTGCCAGTAGTATTTGGGACTGGGCAGTCTCTGGAAACACCATATATTTT. Complete variable domain (other parts from reference TRBV19 and TRBJ1-3): DGGITQSPKYLFRKEGQNVTLSCEQNLNHDAMYWYRQDPGQGLRLIYYSQIVNDFQKGDIAEGYSVSREKKESFPLTVTSAQKNPTAFYLCASSIWDWAVSGNTIYFGEGSWLTVV.

The chain has TRBV19 and TRBJ2-1, with 8 bases aligning to TRBD1. This CDR3 has 14 residues. Trimming cost V 1 base and J 9 bases; bases outside gene matches: 5. Germline V gene lookup returns CDR1 LNHDA and CDR2 SQIVND (reference sequence). The CDR3 protein is CASSIVSQGAEQFF. The CDR3 DNA reads TGTGCCAGTAGTATAGTTAGCCAGGGGGCTGAGCAGTTCTTC.

The chain links TRBV19 to TRBJ2-4; tentative D call: TRBD1 (5 bases). Per germline, CDR1 LNHDA and CDR2 SQIVND (reference sequence). The CDR3 loop spans 14 amino acids. The germline V and J ends were trimmed by 7 bases and 7 bases, with 17 bases remaining between them. The CDR3 loop reads CASTRSAPGNIQYF. The CDR3, as DNA: TGTGCCAGTACGCGCTCCGCCCCAGGGAACATTCAGTACTTC.

The V gene is TRBV7-9, the J gene TRBJ2-7; D unclear. Germline V gene sequence: CDR1 SEHNR, CDR2 FQNEAQ (reference sequence). This CDR3 has 13 residues. Deletions cut 1 base from V and 10 bases from J, with 14 bases between. CDR3 sequence reads: CASSLVGQPSQYF. CDR3 bases: TGTGCCAGCAGCTTAGTAGGGCAGCCGAGTCAGTACTTC.

About this clone: The same CDR3 is also encoded by other DNA sequences in this sample. This chain connects TRBV11-2 to TRBJ2-7; D uncertain. CDR1 and CDR2 from the germline V gene are SGHAT and FQNNGV. The length of the CDR3 is 12 residues. Trimming stripped 3 bases from V and 1 base from J, with 4 bases between. CDR3 bases: TGTGCCAGCAGCTTGGGATCCTACGAGCAGTACTTC. This encodes CASSLGSYEQYF.

V gene TRBV5-1 combines with J gene TRBJ2-1; TRBD2 matches 9 bases. CDR1 and CDR2 (germline): SGHRS, YFSETQ. Trimming took 4 bases from V and 3 from J; bases not matched to a gene: 11. The CDR3 has 17 amino acids. The DNA of the CDR3 is TGCGCCAGCAGCCCCTGGACTAGCGAGAAATTCTACAATGAGCAGTTCTTC. The encoded protein is CASSPWTSEKFYNEQFF. Filled out from reference TRBV5-1 and TRBJ2-1, the complete variable domain reads KAGVTQTPRYLIKTRGQQVTLSCSPISGHRSVSWYQQTPGQGLQFLFEYFSETQRNKGNFPGRFSGRQFSNSRSEMNVSTLELGDSALYLCASSPWTSEKFYNEQFFGPGTRLTVL.

With respect to this clone: Other DNA variants within this sample encode the same CDR3. The chain couples TRBV9 to TRBJ2-7; D unclear. The CDR3 extends over 15 amino acids. Per germline, CDR1 SGDLS and CDR2 YYNGEE. V was cut by 0 bases and J by 3 bases, with 13 bases left in between. The CDR3 spells CASSVAGTPDYEQYF. CDR3 in DNA: TGTGCCAGCAGCGTAGCCGGCACCCCAGACTACGAGCAGTACTTC.

In DNA, the CDR3 is TGTGCCAGCAGCCGAAGGGTGGAAAAACTGTTTTTT. This codes for CASSRRVEKLFF. This chain connects TRBV7-9 to TRBJ1-4; D is undetermined. V dropped 5 bases and J dropped 8 bases, with 9 bases sitting between them. Germline V gene data show CDR1 as SEHNR and CDR2 as FQNEAQ (reference sequence). CDR3 length: 12 residues.

The chain is built from TRBV2 and TRBJ1-1; D not resolved. This CDR3 has 14 amino acids. V was clipped by 6 bases and J by 1 base, with 12 bases between them. Germline-derived CDR1 and CDR2 are SNHLY and FYNNEI. CDR3 sequence: CASSDITRNTEAFF. The CDR3 DNA is TGTGCCAGCAGCGACATAACAAGGAACACTGAAGCTTTCTTT. Together with reference TRBV2 and TRBJ1-1, the CDR3 gives the full variable domain: EPEVTQTPSHQVTQMGQEVILRCVPISNHLYFYWYRQILGQKVEFLVSFYNNEISEKSEIFDDQFSVERPDGSNFTLKIRSTKLEDSAMYFCASSDITRNTEAFFGQGTRLTVV.

The chain is built from TRBV7-9 and TRBJ1-2; TRBD1 is a possible D gene (6 bases). This CDR3 has 14 amino acids. V lost 1 base to trimming and J lost 7 bases, with 13 bases between them. The germline CDR1 and CDR2 sequences are SEHNR and FQNEAQ (reference sequence). DNA of the CDR3: TGTGCCAGCAGCTTAGACCAGGGGATGGGTGGCTACACCTTC. It encodes CASSLDQGMGGYTF.

Remarks on this clone: This sample includes further DNA sequences coding for the same CDR3. This chain links TRBV2 with TRBJ1-1, with D uncertain. Germline CDR1 is SNHLY and CDR2 is FYNNEI. This CDR3 contains 13 residues. V was clipped by 6 bases and J by 0 bases, with 8 bases between them. CDR3 amino acids: CASRAGLNTEAFF. The DNA for the CDR3 is TGTGCCAGCAGGGCAGGCCTGAACACTGAAGCTTTCTTT.

V usage is TRBV27 and J usage is TRBJ1-1, with 12 bases identical to TRBD1. This CDR3 region has 15 residues. After removal of 5 bases from V and 5 bases from J, the junction contained 6 bases not matched to a gene. In germline, CDR1 is MNHEY, CDR2 SMNVEV (reference sequence). CDR3 in amino acids: CASSMGQGAWTEAFF. CDR3 bases: TGTGCCAGCAGTATGGGACAGGGGGCATGGACTGAAGCTTTCTTT.

This clone was seen only once. The chain couples TRBV14 to TRBJ2-6, with 7 nucleotides matching TRBD1. The ends lost 0 bases at V and 4 bases at J; junction bases unmatched: 3. Germline CDR1 and CDR2: SGHDN and FVKESK. The CDR3 consists of 16 residues. The CDR3 loop is CASSQEQGFGANVLTF. The CDR3 DNA reads TGTGCCAGCAGCCAAGAACAGGGGTTCGGGGCCAACGTCCTGACTTTC.

V gene TRBV6-1 combines with J gene TRBJ2-2; the D is unclear. There are 15 residues in the CDR3. The germline gives CDR1 MNHNS, CDR2 SASEGT. V lost 1 base to trimming and J lost 5 bases, with 11 bases between them. This CDR3 is CASSEELMRTGELFF. The CDR3, as DNA: TGTGCCAGCAGTGAAGAATTGATGAGGACCGGGGAGCTGTTTTTT.

The genes are TRBV11-3 and TRBJ2-5, with a tentative D call TRBD1 (6 bases). The V gene's germline CDR1 is SGHNT and CDR2 YENEEA. Between the trimmed V and J ends, which lost 6 bases and 5 bases, there was a span of 10 bases. The CDR3 spans 12 residues. As DNA, the CDR3 is TGTGCCAGCAGTCCCGACAGGGAGACCCAGTACTTC. Protein: CASSPDRETQYF. Using reference TRBV11-3 and TRBJ2-5 for the parts outside the CDR3, the full variable domain is EAGVVQSPRYKIIEKKQPVAFWCNPISGHNTLYWYLQNLGQGPELLIRYENEEAVDDSQLPKDRFSAERLKGVDSTLKIQPAELGDSAVYLCASSPDRETQYFGPGTRLLVL.

This clone was picked up a small number of times. This rearrangement joins TRBV20-1 to TRBJ2-1; no clear D gene. The germline gives CDR1 DFQATT, CDR2 SNEGSKA (reference sequence). This CDR3 has 11 amino acids. Trimming removed 3 bases at V and 5 bases at J, with 5 bases between. Written as DNA, the CDR3 is TGCAGTGCTAGCGGGCACAATGAGCAGTTCTTC. It codes for CSASGHNEQFF.

The chain carries TRBV19 and TRBJ1-2, with unresolved D. Germline CDR1 reads LNHDA; CDR2 reads SQIVND (reference sequence). The V gene lost 8 bases and the J gene lost 2 bases, with 18 bases spanning the gap. The CDR3 is 15 amino acids. CDR3 residues: CASGGAFAGNYGYTF. CDR3 DNA sequence: TGTGCCAGTGGCGGCGCGTTTGCGGGGAACTATGGCTACACCTTC.

V gene TRBV27 combines with J gene TRBJ2-3; possibly TRBD2 for D (6 bases). V lost 7 bases and J lost 6, with 20 bases in between. The length of the CDR3 is 15 residues. Germline CDR1 and CDR2: MNHEY and SMNVEV (reference sequence). CDR3 loop: CASIPGTLRTDTQYF. In DNA, the CDR3 is TGTGCCAGCATCCCCGGGACTCTCCGGACTGATACGCAGTATTTT.

This clone was picked up one time. The chain combines TRBV20-1 with TRBJ2-7; D gene ambiguous. Looked up from germline, CDR1 is DFQATT and CDR2 is SNEGSKA (reference sequence). V was shortened by 3 bases and J by 6 bases, with 9 bases between the two germline ends. CDR3 length: 11 residues. This CDR3 is CSARPEVEQYF. The DNA of the CDR3 is TGCAGTGCTAGGCCGGAAGTCGAGCAGTACTTC.

This chain links TRBV10-3 with TRBJ2-6, with 7 bases that match TRBD2. Germline V CDR1 and CDR2: ENHRY, SYGVKD. CDR3 length equals 18 residues. V dropped 2 bases and J dropped 2; count of bases not matched to a gene: 9. The CDR3 region has the DNA TGTGCCATCAGTGAGGGGAGCGGGATGTCTCCTGGGGCCAACGTCCTGACTTTC. This sequence encodes CAISEGSGMSPGANVLTF.

Notes on this clone: Additional DNA sequences in this sample encode the identical CDR3. This sequence joins TRBV5-1 and TRBJ2-7; TRBD1 aligns across 7 bases. Germline V gene lookup returns CDR1 SGHRS and CDR2 YFSETQ. V was clipped by 3 bases and J by 0 bases; unmatched bases: 3. CDR3 length: 14 residues. The CDR3 sequence is CASSWTGTSYEQYF. The CDR3 region has the DNA TGCGCCAGCAGCTGGACAGGTACCTCCTACGAGCAGTACTTC.